This T cell receptor beta chain was documented in a study of shared clonotypes between healthy human individuals (dated by TCRdb to the early 2020s). Background on the whole study: The cohort included a few men and a couple of women between 18 and 49 years of age. Between about 0.9 and 9 billion PBMCs per donor were obtained by leukapheresis. To estimate repertoire size and how much clonotypes are shared between individuals, the study performed deep sequencing of blood TCR repertoires from 4 to 6 healthy adults. Different laboratories and diverse techniques were used to prepare libraries and sequence TCR repertoires, to increase sequencing depth and limit assay-specific biases. For each donor, three plates each were used for CD4 naive and CD4 memory, two plates were used for CD8 naive, and one plate was used for CD8 memory. Overall study results and their limits: When a few donors were compared, the shared fraction of clonotypes was 5% to 6.5% for naive CD4, around 4% for naive CD8, 2% to 2.5% for memory CD4, and around 0.37% for memory CD8. The small number of donors limited the genetic and exposure-history diversity represented. Even with the large sequencing depth, rarefaction of the sorted-subset datasets indicated that sequencing was incomplete. Compared with non-shared clonotypes, the clonotypes found in all four sorted-subset donors had higher generation probabilities. Sampling was restricted to blood, and TCR repertoires in tissue are likely to differ from TCR repertoires in blood. Naive subsets generally had larger estimated clonotype richness than memory subsets. Pairwise subsampling led to the expectation that sequencing depth would affect the degree of clonotype sharing among donors.

CD8 naive samples were obtained by positive selection for CCR7 among CD45RO-negative cells, yielding a CD45RA+CCR7+ population from which TemRA cells were excluded. Healthy HIV-negative adults with no recently reported acute infections or vaccinations were included as donors. All donors were Caucasian adults living in Nashville, Tennessee, USA. Blood was obtained by leukapheresis, after which PBMCs were separated by Ficoll-Histopaque density gradient centrifugation and cryopreserved in liquid nitrogen vapor phase. Purity and quantity of every magnetically sorted T cell population were checked by analytical flow cytometry. Genomic DNA was isolated from each sorted fraction and quantified by UV absorbance on a Nanodrop 2000c. The V and J ends are trimmed by 3 bases and 3 bases, leaving 12 bases between them. The germline V gene (reference sequence) sets CDR1 to WNHNN and CDR2 to SYGVQD. From the cysteine through the phenylalanine, the CDR3 covers 15 amino acids. Just the 45-base CDR3 DNA is kept, in frame starting at base 1.

This clone was counted once. Its antigen specificity is not known. Qualities for individual bases were not recorded, and no much larger clone is one base off. Using the deep immunoSEQ assay, TCR CDR3 regions were amplified from genomic DNA by multiplex PCR. Extracted genomic DNA from each cell subset was distributed evenly across all wells of several immunoSEQ 96-well plates, and each plate was treated as a replicate. For sorted subsets, about 200 ng genomic DNA, equal to some 28,000 T cell genomes, was loaded into each replicate PCR. Purified libraries were measured with a Qubit 3.0 fluorometer, size-checked on a Bioanalyzer 2100, and measured again with the KAPA Library Quantification kit. Every immunoSEQ 96-well plate was sequenced on a dedicated single-read 150-cycle Illumina NextSeq 550 flow cell. From the authors' description of their analysis: The immunoSEQ output contained only junctional sequences without quality scores, so filtering could not match that applied to full-length reads. To assign V/J genes and CDR3, sequences were annotated using PyIR, a Python wrapper for IgBLAST v1.9, with IMGT germline references. Reads with weak V/J assignments (E-value above 1e-6), missing CDR3, stop codons, out-of-frame junctions, or ambiguous translated residues were removed. V3J clonotypes were defined by identical inferred V gene, J gene, and CDR3 amino acid sequence. The percentage overlap between two repertoires was calculated by dividing the number of shared unique clonotypes by the size of the smaller repertoire. Richness of each repertoire was evaluated using RTK rarefaction, the Chao1 estimator, and Recon v2.1 estimates of unobserved clonotypes. For all TCRbeta clonotypes obtained by the gDNA method from a few donors, generation probabilities were computed with OLGA. The clones in this table, taken by TCRdb from immuneACCESS, are in-frame only. Not every clone is retained; where verified, under half of the shortfall comes from an unresolved V gene, and the cause of the rest is unknown. The V and J calls and clone size are taken from that table; D and trimming were inferred from the DNA. Here the sample has about 600,000 clones; less than 97% occur a single time. Of the sample, around 0.11% is held by the ten largest clones.

This clonotype was obtained from a woman aged 25 to 39 in good health. This chain is built from TRBV10-1 and TRBJ2-1; TRBD1 is a weak D gene call, 5 bases matching. The sample comprised naive CD8+ T cells sorted from blood. Reading the label with the study, this specimen's cell subset or site is: CD45RA+CCR7+. The nucleotide sequence is given as TGCGCCAGCAGTGACCCTCCAGGGCACTACAATGAGCAGTTCTTC. Its translation is CASSDPPGHYNEQFF.